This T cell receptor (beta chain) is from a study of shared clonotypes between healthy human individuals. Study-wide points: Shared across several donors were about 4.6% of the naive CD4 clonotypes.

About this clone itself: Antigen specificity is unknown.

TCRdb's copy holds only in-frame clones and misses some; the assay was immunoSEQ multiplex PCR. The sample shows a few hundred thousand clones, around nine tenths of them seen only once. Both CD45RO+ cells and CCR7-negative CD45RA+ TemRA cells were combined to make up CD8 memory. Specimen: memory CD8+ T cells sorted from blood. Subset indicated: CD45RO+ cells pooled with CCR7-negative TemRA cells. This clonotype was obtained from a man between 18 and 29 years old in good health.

The CDR3 DNA reads as TGTGCCAGCAGTGCACGGACAGACTACAATGAGCAGTTCTTC. Its translation is CASSARTDYNEQFF. J is TRBJ2-1 and V is TRBV27, with a possible D match to TRBD1 (6 bases). The germline gives CDR1 MNHEY, CDR2 SMNVEV (reference sequence). The CDR3 covers 14 residues. V dropped 5 bases and J dropped 3 bases, with 11 bases sitting between them.